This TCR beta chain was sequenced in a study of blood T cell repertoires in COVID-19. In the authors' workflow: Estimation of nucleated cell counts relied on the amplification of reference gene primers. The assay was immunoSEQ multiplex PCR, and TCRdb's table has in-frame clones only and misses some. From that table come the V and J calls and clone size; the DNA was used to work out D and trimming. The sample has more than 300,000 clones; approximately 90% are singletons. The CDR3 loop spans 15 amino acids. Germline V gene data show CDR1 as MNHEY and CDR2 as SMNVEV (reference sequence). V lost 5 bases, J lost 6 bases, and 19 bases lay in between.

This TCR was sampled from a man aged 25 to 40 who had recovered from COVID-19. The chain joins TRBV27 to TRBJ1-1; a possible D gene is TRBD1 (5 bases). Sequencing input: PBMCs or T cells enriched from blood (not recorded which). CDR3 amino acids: CASSPIRQSNSEAFF. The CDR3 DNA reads TGTGCCAGCAGTCCGATCAGACAGAGTAATTCTGAAGCTTTCTTT.